This TCR beta chain was documented in a study of OX40 agonist ivuxolimab in advanced cancers. In the study overall: Partial responses were seen in three patients, one with hepatocellular carcinoma and two with cutaneous melanoma.

Profiled with immunoSEQ multiplex PCR; TCRdb holds only in-frame clones, not every one. The table has 65,000 to 100,000 clones, approximately 94% seen once. This CDR3 contains 17 residues. CDR1 and CDR2 from the germline V gene are SGHRS and YFSETQ. Trimming left V 0 bases short and J 0 bases short, with 12 bases between. This chain links TRBV5-1 with TRBJ2-2; D is possibly TRBD1 (6 bases). This sample comprised CD4+ or CD8+ T cells sorted from blood, obtained in a trial of the OX40 agonist ivuxolimab. This TCR was recovered from an adult with an advanced solid tumor such as melanoma, head and neck, liver or kidney cancer. The CDR3 reads CASSLDFTGTNTGELFF. As DNA, the CDR3 is TGCGCCAGCAGCTTGGATTTTACAGGGACGAACACCGGGGAGCTGTTTTTT.